This T cell receptor beta chain was sequenced in a study of T cells in Graves' hyperthyroidism and ophthalmopathy. Study conclusions and caveats: Stable hyperthyroidism was told apart from ophthalmopathy by a model built on 13 V-J features.

About this clonotype: Its antigen is not identified.

Amplification of TCR beta CDR3 regions was performed using RNA transcripts as template. Researchers ran a first-round RT-PCR on the TCR CDR3 using the HTBI primer set. TCRdb itself ran the multiplex PCR reads through MiXCR, one entry per CDR3 protein. The data contain about 380,000 distinct CDR3 sequences, roughly 20% of them seen just once; the ten biggest clones take up around 40%. Trimming cost V 3 bases and J 7 bases, with 13 bases left between them. CDR1 and CDR2 (germline): LNHDA, SQIVND (reference sequence). CDR3 length: 14 amino acids. PBMCs were derived from around 10 ml fresh peripheral blood.

This sequence originates from a young man with Graves' ophthalmopathy. The V call is TRBV19, the J call TRBJ2-1; possibly TRBD1 for D (6 bases). Sequenced: blood. CDR3 nucleotide sequence: TGTGCCAGTAGTATCGTCCAGGGGCGGAATGAGCAGTTCTTC. This translates into CASSIVQGRNEQFF.